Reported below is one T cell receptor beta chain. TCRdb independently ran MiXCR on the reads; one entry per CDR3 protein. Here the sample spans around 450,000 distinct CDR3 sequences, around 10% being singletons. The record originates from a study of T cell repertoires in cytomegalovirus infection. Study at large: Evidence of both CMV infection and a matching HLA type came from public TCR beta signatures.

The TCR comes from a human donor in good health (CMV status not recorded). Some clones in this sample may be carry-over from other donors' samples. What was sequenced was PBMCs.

The CDR3 sequence is CASSKTGGNSYSNQPQHF. The CDR3, as DNA: TGTGCCAGCAGCAAAACAGGGGGCAATTCGTATAGCAATCAGCCCCAGCATTTT. This chain connects TRBV12-3 or TRBV12-4 to TRBJ1-5; TRBD1 matches at 9 bases. The CDR3 totals 18 residues. With 6 bases clipped from V and 0 bases from J, the junction kept 12 bases outside the gene matches.